A single sample gave rise to the 32 T cell receptor beta chains below, sequenced in a study of T-cell memory formation after mild COVID-19. TCRdb re-derived calls from the 5' RACE reads in MiXCR, one entry per CDR3 protein. The sample gives around 340,000 distinct CDR3 sequences, around 13% of which show up once; about a fifth is in the top ten. Sequenced input: PBMCs or a T cell subset sorted from them (not recorded which). These receptors originate from a man younger than 30 who had mild COVID-19 (a few samples of this study predate the infection). Cell type and time point are not known.

CDR3 region: CASSLTGDSYNEQFF. CDR3 DNA: TGTGCCAGCAGCTTAACAGGTGACTCCTACAATGAGCAGTTCTTC. This sequence joins TRBV7-3 and TRBJ2-1, with D uncertain. From germline, CDR1 is SGHTA and CDR2 FQGTGA. The CDR3 has 15 residues. Trimming pared 0 bases from V and 0 bases from J, leaving 6 bases between.

The chain recombines TRBV12-3 or TRBV12-4 with TRBJ1-6; D uncertain. This CDR3 comprises 14 residues. V lost 3 bases to trimming and J lost 8 bases, with 11 bases between them. CDR3 sequence: CASSFLDPDSPLHF. The CDR3 DNA sequence: TGTGCCAGCAGTTTTCTCGACCCTGATTCACCCCTCCACTTT.

V and J are TRBV6-2 or TRBV6-3 and TRBJ2-7; 10 bases fit TRBD1. Per the germline V gene, CDR1 is MNHEY and CDR2 is SVGEGT. Trimming cost V 2 bases and J 4 bases; bases outside gene matches: 2. CDR3 length: 14 residues. The CDR3 region is CASSYGQGGYEQYV. The CDR3 coding sequence is TGTGCCAGCAGTTACGGACAGGGGGGTTACGAGCAGTACGTC.

This clonotype was observed a few times. The chain links TRBV4-1 to TRBJ2-3; D uncertain. Trimming cost V 1 base and J 2 bases, with 7 bases left between them. This CDR3 has 14 amino acids. Per germline, CDR1 MGHRA and CDR2 YSYEKL. CDR3 nucleotide sequence: TGCGCCAGCAGCCAAGGGCAGTTCACAGATACGCAGTATTTT. It is translated as CASSQGQFTDTQYF.

The chain couples TRBV10-3 to TRBJ2-7, with 11 bases lining up with TRBD1. Germline V lookup: CDR1 ENHRY, CDR2 SYGVKD. The CDR3 sequence is 14 residues long. Trimming took 6 bases from V and 7 from J; bases not matched to a gene: 8. The CDR3 DNA reads TGTGCCATCAGATCTGCCGGGACAGGGGGAGAGCAGTACGTC. Its translation: CAIRSAGTGGEQYV.

This clonotype has just a few counts. V is TRBV20-1 and J is TRBJ2-5; 7 bases are a match to TRBD1. This CDR3 contains 13 residues. Germline-derived CDR1 and CDR2 are DFQATT and SNEGSKA (reference sequence). V lost 1 base, J lost 5 bases, and 4 bases stayed unmatched. DNA for the CDR3: TGCAGTGCTAGAGCACAGGGGAAGGAGACCCAGTACTTC. Translated: CSARAQGKETQYF.

V usage is TRBV9 and J usage is TRBJ2-7, with D possibly being TRBD2 (5 bases). V gave up 0 bases and J gave up 0 bases, with 7 bases separating them. This CDR3 contains 14 residues. The germline V gene encodes CDR1 SGDLS and CDR2 YYNGEE. The CDR3 DNA reads as TGTGCCAGCAGCGTAGAAGGGAGCTCCTACGAGCAGTACTTC. It specifies CASSVEGSSYEQYF. Combining the CDR3 with reference TRBV9 and TRBJ2-7 gives the whole variable domain DSGVTQTPKHLITATGQRVTLRCSPRSGDLSVYWYQQSLDQGLQFLIQYYNGEERAKGNILERFSAQQFPDLHSELNLSSLELGDSALYFCASSVEGSSYEQYFGPGTRLTVT.

V usage is TRBV24-1 and J usage is TRBJ2-3; 8 bases fit TRBD2. Trimming at V came to 8 bases and at J to 0 bases, leaving 3 bases not matched to a gene. Germline loops: CDR1 KGHDR, CDR2 SFDVKD. This CDR3 contains 14 residues. The CDR3 region has the DNA TGTGCCACCAAGGGCGGGGGGAGCACAGATACGCAGTATTTT. It codes for CATKGGGSTDTQYF.

This chain uses TRBV11-3 with TRBJ2-2; no reliable D call. The CDR3 totals 13 residues. Germline CDR1 is SGHNT and CDR2 is YENEEA. Trimming removed 2 bases from V and 6 bases from J, with 7 bases in between. In nucleotides, the CDR3 is TGTGCCAGCAGCTTACAATGGGCCGGGGAGCTGTTTTTT. It encodes CASSLQWAGELFF.

CDR3 loop: CASSLSRQGAITDTQYF. CDR3 nucleotide sequence: TGCGCCAGCAGCCTCTCAAGACAGGGGGCGATCACAGATACGCAGTATTTT. The V call is TRBV5-1, the J call TRBJ2-3, with TRBD1 matching over 10 bases. V was pared by 4 bases and J by 2 bases, with 10 bases of the junction left unmatched. This CDR3 has 17 residues. From germline, CDR1 is SGHRS and CDR2 YFSETQ. Based on the CDR3 plus reference TRBV5-1 and TRBJ2-3, the full variable domain is KAGVTQTPRYLIKTRGQQVTLSCSPISGHRSVSWYQQTPGQGLQFLFEYFSETQRNKGNFPGRFSGRQFSNSRSEMNVSTLELGDSALYLCASSLSRQGAITDTQYFGPGTRLTVL.

The V gene is TRBV30, the J gene TRBJ2-7, with D possibly called TRBD1 or TRBD2 (5 bases each). V was cut by 3 bases and J by 1 base, with 16 bases left in between. The length of the CDR3 is 15 residues. Looked up from germline, CDR1 is GTSNPN and CDR2 is SVGIG (reference sequence). The CDR3 DNA follows: TGTGCCTGGAGGAACGGGGCTCACGTTTCCTACGAGCAGTACTTC. Its protein is CAWRNGAHVSYEQYF.

This chain links TRBV7-6 with TRBJ2-3; unclear D gene. The germline V gene encodes CDR1 SGHVS and CDR2 FNYEAQ. The length of the CDR3 is 13 residues. V gave up 4 bases and J gave up 2 bases, with 7 bases separating them. The chain's CDR3 is CASSSPITDTQYF. As DNA, the CDR3 is TGTGCCAGCAGCTCACCTATCACAGATACGCAGTATTTT.

This clonotype has a handful of counts. This chain uses TRBV10-3 with TRBJ1-2, with D maybe TRBD1 (6 bases). Trimming removed 7 bases at V and 4 bases at J, with 19 bases between. The germline V gene has CDR1 ENHRY and CDR2 SYGVKD. The CDR3 covers 15 residues. The CDR3 DNA sequence: TGTGCCATCACCCAGGGGAGTCCGACGACCTATGGCTACACCTTC. Protein sequence: CAITQGSPTTYGYTF.

This clonotype was observed at least ten times. The rearrangement links TRBV28 to TRBJ2-6, with D uncertain. CDR3 size: 16 residues. V lost 5 bases and J lost 0, with 11 bases in between. Germline V CDR1 and CDR2: MDHEN, SYDVKM. CDR3 in amino acids: CASSRIGSSGANVLTF. The CDR3 DNA sequence: TGTGCCAGCAGTCGTATTGGTAGCTCTGGGGCCAACGTCCTGACTTTC.

This sequence joins TRBV6-2 or TRBV6-3 and TRBJ1-2; D not resolved. V lost 5 bases, J lost 5 bases, and 15 bases lay in between. Per germline, CDR1 MNHEY and CDR2 SVGEGT. This CDR3 contains 14 residues. The chain's CDR3 is CASSTPGTKYGYTF. CDR3 nucleotide sequence: TGTGCCAGCAGTACTCCCGGTACGAAGTATGGCTACACCTTC.

Here the CDR3 DNA reads TGTGCCATCTCCCCGGCGGGGGTCAGAAGCACAGATACGCAGTATTTT. This sequence encodes CAISPAGVRSTDTQYF. This chain links TRBV10-3 with TRBJ2-3, with 7 bases that match TRBD2. V was clipped by 8 bases and J by 0 bases; unmatched bases: 11. The V gene's germline CDR1 is ENHRY and CDR2 SYGVKD. This CDR3 has 16 residues.

This chain uses TRBV12-3 or TRBV12-4 with TRBJ2-7; D remains ambiguous. This CDR3 is 12 amino acids long. The germline V and J ends were trimmed by 2 bases and 11 bases, with 13 bases remaining between them. CDR3 protein: CASSLNFQRKYV. CDR3 bases: TGTGCCAGCAGTTTAAACTTCCAGAGAAAGTACGTC.

This clonotype was counted only a few times. The chain recombines TRBV6-2 or TRBV6-3 with TRBJ2-2; no reliable D call. The CDR3 has 13 amino acids. The V gene's germline CDR1 is MNHEY and CDR2 SVGEGT. V was shortened by 7 bases and J by 6 bases, with 12 bases between the two germline ends. CDR3 nucleotide sequence: TGTGCCAGCACCCCCTTATTTCCCGGGGAGCTGTTTTTT. This translates into CASTPLFPGELFF.

This clonotype was detected a few times. The genes are TRBV7-9 and TRBJ2-1; the match to TRBD2 covers 10 bases. Losses at the gene ends were 5 bases for V and 8 bases for J; bases not matched to a gene: 9. Germline-derived CDR1 and CDR2 are SEHNR and FQNEAQ (reference sequence). CDR3 size: 15 residues. For the CDR3, the DNA is TGTGCCAGCAGCCCAGGGACTAGCGTACCGGATGAGCAGTTCTTC. Its protein is CASSPGTSVPDEQFF.

This clonotype turned up a few times. The chain links TRBV10-3 to TRBJ2-5, with TRBD2 matching over 8 bases. Per germline, CDR1 ENHRY and CDR2 SYGVKD. The CDR3 loop spans 15 amino acids. V gave up 0 bases and J gave up 5 bases; unmatched junction bases: 5. The CDR3 nucleotides are TGTGCCATCAGTGAGTCGCCCAGCGGGGGCGAGACCCAGTACTTC. Protein product: CAISESPSGGETQYF.

The count of this clonotype is one. The V call is TRBV20-1, the J call TRBJ2-2; no clear D. Trimming took off 6 bases at V and 5 bases at J, with 10 bases between the two ends. This CDR3 comprises 12 residues. The germline V gene encodes CDR1 DFQATT and CDR2 SNEGSKA (reference sequence). CDR3 protein: CSAGPRTGELFF. DNA for the CDR3: TGCAGTGCCGGGCCTCGGACCGGGGAGCTGTTTTTT.

There are many counts of this clonotype. This chain uses TRBV15 with TRBJ1-3; no clear D. The CDR3 contains 13 residues. The V end was cut by 4 bases, the J end by 2 bases, with 6 bases between. Germline V gene data show CDR1 as LNHNV and CDR2 as YYDKDF (reference sequence). CDR3: CATSKGTGNTIYF. The CDR3 region has the DNA TGTGCCACCAGCAAAGGAACTGGAAACACCATATATTTT.

The chain couples TRBV5-6 to TRBJ2-1; TRBD2 matches at 8 bases. This CDR3 has 12 residues. With 2 bases clipped from V and 10 bases from J, the junction kept 2 bases outside the gene matches. CDR1 SGHDT and CDR2 YYEEEE come from the germline V gene. The CDR3 spells CASSFGGGEQFF. The CDR3 DNA reads TGTGCCAGCAGCTTCGGCGGGGGGGAGCAGTTCTTC.

In this sample, this clonotype turned up a few times. The CDR3 sequence is CSARRQFYEQYF. The CDR3 coding sequence is TGCAGTGCTAGAAGACAGTTTTACGAGCAGTACTTC. The J gene is TRBJ2-7, the V gene TRBV20-1, with TRBD1 as a possible D gene (5 bases). Deletions cut 2 bases from V and 4 bases from J, with 9 bases between. The germline V gene has CDR1 DFQATT and CDR2 SNEGSKA (reference sequence). The CDR3 spans 12 residues.

In this sample, this clonotype turned up a few times. The genes are TRBV7-2 and TRBJ2-1, with D unresolved. This CDR3 region has 15 residues. Germline V lookup: CDR1 SGHTA, CDR2 FQGNSA. Trimming cost V 4 bases and J 4 bases, with 14 bases left between them. This chain's CDR3 is CASSSLLAYYNEQFF. CDR3 DNA: TGTGCCAGCAGCTCCCTCCTGGCATATTACAATGAGCAGTTCTTC.

The chain couples TRBV7-9 to TRBJ1-5; 9 positions match TRBD1. The CDR3 consists of 15 residues. Germline trimming cut 6 bases from V and 5 bases from J; bases unmatched to any gene: 8. The V gene's germline CDR1 is SEHNR and CDR2 FQNEAQ (reference sequence). The CDR3 region has the DNA TGTGCCAGCAGTCCGACAGGGGGTTTGGATCAGCCCCAGCATTTT. Protein: CASSPTGGLDQPQHF.

V and J are TRBV29-1 and TRBJ2-5; perhaps TRBD2 as D (6 bases). The V end was cut by 6 bases, the J end by 4 bases, with 6 bases between. The CDR3 loop spans 10 amino acids. Germline loops: CDR1 SQVTM, CDR2 ANQGSEA. CDR3 nucleotides: TGCAGCGTGGGGGGAGAGACCCAGTACTTC. This translates into CSVGGETQYF.

The chain combines TRBV4-3 with TRBJ1-5; D gene uncertain. This CDR3 has 13 residues. CDR1 and CDR2 from the germline V gene are LGHNA and YSLEER. Trimming pared 4 bases from V and 6 bases from J, leaving 10 bases between. The CDR3 DNA reads as TGCGCCAGCAGCCTAGGGAAGGCTCAGCCCCAGCATTTT. Protein product: CASSLGKAQPQHF.

This clonotype has at least ten counts. The V call is TRBV5-4, the J call TRBJ2-5; 9 nucleotides agree with TRBD2. CDR1 and CDR2 (germline): SGHNT, YYREEE (reference sequence). V gave up 4 bases and J gave up 2 bases; unmatched junction bases: 6. This CDR3 comprises 15 residues. As DNA, the CDR3 is TGTGCCAGCAGCCCGGAGCTAGCGGGGCAAGAGACCCAGTACTTC. Amino acid sequence: CASSPELAGQETQYF.

This chain links TRBV18 with TRBJ2-1; 9 bases line up with TRBD1. This CDR3 is built from 14 residues. CDR1 is KGHSH, CDR2 LQKENI, per germline. Losses at the gene ends were 6 bases for V and 4 bases for J; bases not matched to a gene: 4. CDR3 sequence: CASSMDRGYNEQFF. The CDR3 nucleotides are TGTGCCAGCTCGATGGACAGGGGTTACAATGAGCAGTTCTTC.

J is TRBJ2-7 and V is TRBV5-8; D might be TRBD2 (5 bases). CDR1 is SGHTS and CDR2 is YDEGEE in the germline V gene. Trimming took off 2 bases at V and 4 bases at J, with 13 bases between the two ends. CDR3 size: 14 residues. The CDR3 here is CASSFGGPRYEQYF. In nucleotides, the CDR3 is TGTGCCAGCAGCTTTGGCGGGCCCAGGTACGAGCAGTACTTC.

This clonotype showed up just a few times. At one end, the junction sequence differs from germline, possibly due to a read error. This chain connects TRBV20-1 to TRBJ2-5; a weak D match, TRBD2 (5 bases). The germline V gene encodes CDR1 DFQATT and CDR2 SNEGSKA (reference sequence). The CDR3 is 14 residues long. The CDR3 protein is CSAPAVRIREAQYF. For the CDR3, the DNA is TGCAGTGCGCCAGCGGTACGAATAAGAGAGGCCCAGTACTTC.